The source of this T cell receptor (beta chain) is a study of PD-1 blockade in mismatch repair-deficient tumors. Comments on this clone: Its specificity is unknown.

Mismatch repair deficiency was confirmed in all patients, by PCR or immunohistochemistry. TCR sequencing covered a few patients who responded to pembrolizumab. Sequencing was performed with immunoSEQ multiplex PCR; in TCRdb, only in-frame clones are kept and a portion is missing. The table includes 30,000 to 40,000 clones, approximately 80% detected once. Study findings and constraints: After pembrolizumab, tumor-resident clones rose rapidly, then generally contracted before radiologic responses.

V lost 3 bases and J 4 bases, leaving 9 bases between the germline ends. CDR3 length: 14 amino acids. Germline loops: CDR1 SSHAT, CDR2 FNYEAQ (reference sequence). Source: PBMCs, taken roughly 6 weeks after starting pembrolizumab. The TCR was taken from an adult with mismatch repair-deficient cancer. The chain uses TRBV7-7 and TRBJ2-2; a weak D match, TRBD2 (7 bases). The CDR3 nucleotides read TGTGCCAGCAGCTTGAGGGGGGGCACCGGGGAGCTGTTTTTT. Encoded protein: CASSLRGGTGELFF.